This TCR beta chain was observed in a study of shared clonotypes between healthy human individuals. TCRdb's table, derived via immunoSEQ multiplex PCR, lists solely in-frame clones and lacks some. The sample consists of some 2.1 million clones, 90% to 95% of them appearing once. Donors were healthy HIV-negative adults without recently reported acute infections or vaccinations. Caucasian adults residing in Nashville, Tennessee made up all the donors. The CDR3 contains 15 residues. Germline V CDR1 and CDR2: LGHNA, YSLEER. V lost 0 bases and J 1 base, leaving 9 bases between the germline ends. The sample taken for sequencing was naive CD4+ T cells sorted from blood. The subset denotes: CD45RA+ positively selected. This clonotype was sampled from a man younger than 30 in good health. The chain uses TRBV4-3 and TRBJ1-1, with D possibly being TRBD1 (6 bases). CDR3 DNA sequence: TGCGCCAGCAGCCAAGAGGGGGGACAGAACACTGAAGCTTTCTTT. Its protein product is CASSQEGGQNTEAFF.